The T cell receptor (beta chain) described here comes from a study of blood T cells in healthy people across ages. This clonotype was observed a handful of times. Its antigen remains unknown. Broader study findings: The recorded TCR beta diversity per million T cells decreased in a roughly linear manner with age.

The use of a sample-barcoded 5' primer and a J-beta primer mix characterized a second PCR of roughly 6 to 11 cycles. Every single cDNA molecule received a tag from a template-switch adaptor with 12 random nucleotides. Each CDR3 protein is one row after TCRdb ran MiXCR on the 5' RACE reads. The sample consists of 1.5 million to 2 million distinct CDR3 sequences, about 39% of them appearing once. The CDR3 sequence is 15 residues long. V lost 4 bases, J lost 7 bases, and 16 bases lay in between. CDR1 and CDR2 from the germline V gene are MGHRA and YSYEKL. There were healthy Caucasian individuals from Russia, aged roughly 6 to 95, serving as donors.

The receptor's source is a human donor in good health. The specimen was blood. The chain is built from TRBV4-1 and TRBJ1-4; D is ambiguous. CDR3 loop: CASSRSVSLGEKLFF. The CDR3 DNA is TGCGCCAGCAGCCGATCAGTTTCCCTTGGTGAAAAACTGTTTTTT.